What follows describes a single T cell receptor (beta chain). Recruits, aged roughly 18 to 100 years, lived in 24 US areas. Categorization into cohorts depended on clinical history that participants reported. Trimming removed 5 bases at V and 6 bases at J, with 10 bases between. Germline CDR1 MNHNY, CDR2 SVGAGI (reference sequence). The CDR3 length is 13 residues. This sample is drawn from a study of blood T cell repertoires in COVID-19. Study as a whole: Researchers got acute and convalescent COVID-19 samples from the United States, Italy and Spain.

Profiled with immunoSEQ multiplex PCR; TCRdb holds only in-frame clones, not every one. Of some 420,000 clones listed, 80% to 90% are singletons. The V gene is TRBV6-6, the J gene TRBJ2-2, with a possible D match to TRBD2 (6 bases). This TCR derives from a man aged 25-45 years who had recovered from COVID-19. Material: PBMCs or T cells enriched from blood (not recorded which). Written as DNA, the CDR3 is TGTGCCAGCAGTGCAACTAGCTCCGGGGAGCTGTTTTTT. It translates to CASSATSSGELFF.